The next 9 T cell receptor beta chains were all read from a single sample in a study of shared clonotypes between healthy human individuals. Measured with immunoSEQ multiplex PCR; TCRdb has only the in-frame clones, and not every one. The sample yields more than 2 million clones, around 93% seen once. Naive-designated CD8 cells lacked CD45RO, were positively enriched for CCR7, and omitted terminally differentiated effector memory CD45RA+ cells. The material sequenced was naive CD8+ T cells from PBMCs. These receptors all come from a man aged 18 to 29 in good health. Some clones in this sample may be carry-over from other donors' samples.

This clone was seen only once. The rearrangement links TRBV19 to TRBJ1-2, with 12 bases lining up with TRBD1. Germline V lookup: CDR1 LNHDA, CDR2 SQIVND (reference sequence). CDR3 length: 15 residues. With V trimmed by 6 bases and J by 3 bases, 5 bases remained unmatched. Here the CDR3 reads CASSPGTGGDYGYTF. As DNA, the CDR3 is TGTGCCAGTAGCCCCGGGACAGGGGGCGACTATGGCTACACCTTC.

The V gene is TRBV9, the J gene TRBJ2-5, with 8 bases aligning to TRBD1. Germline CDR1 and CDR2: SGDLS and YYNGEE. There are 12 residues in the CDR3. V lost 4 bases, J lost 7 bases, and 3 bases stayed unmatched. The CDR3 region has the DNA TGTGCCAGCAGCCCCACAGGGGGGACCCAGTACTTC. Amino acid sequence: CASSPTGGTQYF.

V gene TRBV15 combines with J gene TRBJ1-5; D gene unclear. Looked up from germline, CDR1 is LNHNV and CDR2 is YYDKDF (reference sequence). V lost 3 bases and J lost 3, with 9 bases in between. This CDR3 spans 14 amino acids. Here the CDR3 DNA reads TGTGCCACCAGCAGTGAACAGATCAATCAGCCCCAGCATTTT. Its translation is CATSSEQINQPQHF.

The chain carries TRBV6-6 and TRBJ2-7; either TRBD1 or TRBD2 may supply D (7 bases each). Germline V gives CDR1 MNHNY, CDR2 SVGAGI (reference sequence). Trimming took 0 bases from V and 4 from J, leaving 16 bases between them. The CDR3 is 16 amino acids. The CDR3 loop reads CASSYSGGDSRYEQYF. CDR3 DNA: TGTGCCAGCAGTTACTCGGGGGGGGACAGCCGTTACGAGCAGTACTTC.

The CDR3 is CASSEARQAGELFF. CDR3 sequence (DNA): TGTGCCAGCAGTGAAGCCCGACAGGCCGGGGAGCTGTTTTTT. The rearrangement joins TRBV6-1 to TRBJ2-2, with D perhaps matching TRBD1 (6 bases). This CDR3 region has 14 residues. V dropped 0 bases and J dropped 6 bases, with 8 bases sitting between them. Germline V gene lookup returns CDR1 MNHNS and CDR2 SASEGT.

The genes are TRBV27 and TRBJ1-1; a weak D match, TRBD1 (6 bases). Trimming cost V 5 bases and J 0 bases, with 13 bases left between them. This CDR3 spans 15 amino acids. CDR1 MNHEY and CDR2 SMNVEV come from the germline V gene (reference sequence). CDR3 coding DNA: TGTGCCAGCAGTCCCATGGGGGGCTTGAACACTGAAGCTTTCTTT. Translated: CASSPMGGLNTEAFF.

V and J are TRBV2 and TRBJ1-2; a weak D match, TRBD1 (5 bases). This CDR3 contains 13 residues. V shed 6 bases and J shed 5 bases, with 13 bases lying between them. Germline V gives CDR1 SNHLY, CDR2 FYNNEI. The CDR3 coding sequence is TGTGCCAGCAGCCATTCCCCAGGGTATGGCTACACCTTC. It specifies CASSHSPGYGYTF.

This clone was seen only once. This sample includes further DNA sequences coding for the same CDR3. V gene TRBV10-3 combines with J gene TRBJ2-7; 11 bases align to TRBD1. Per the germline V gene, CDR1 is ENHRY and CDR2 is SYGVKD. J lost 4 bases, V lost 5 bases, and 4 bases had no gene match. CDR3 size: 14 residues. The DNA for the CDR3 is TGTGCCATCAGTTCCGGGACAGGGGGGTACGAGCAGTACTTC. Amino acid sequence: CAISSGTGGYEQYF.

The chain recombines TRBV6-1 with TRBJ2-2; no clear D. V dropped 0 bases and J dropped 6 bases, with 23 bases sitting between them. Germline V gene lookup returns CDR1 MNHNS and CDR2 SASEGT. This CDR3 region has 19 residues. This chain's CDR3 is CASSEATPRRTEWAGELFF. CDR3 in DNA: TGTGCCAGCAGTGAAGCCACCCCGCGGAGAACAGAATGGGCCGGGGAGCTGTTTTTT.